These T cell receptor beta chains were read from a single sample in a study of post-analysis software for immune sequencing data. TCRdb reanalysed the PCR reads using MiXCR and keeps one entry per CDR3 protein. The sample holds roughly 540,000 distinct CDR3 sequences; approximately 34% are singletons and the top ten take around 5.9%. The sample comprised blood. The receptors stem from a girl aged 2-17 years with multiple sclerosis. CDR3s include the opening cysteine and the closing phenylalanine or tryptophan. A D gene is named only where the DNA matches it firmly. The listing skips clone size in some rows; elsewhere it reads once, few, many or a size class.

>-|-|TRBJ2-5|TRBV20-1
CSARSPAGHNQETQYF
TGCAGTGCTAGATCCCCAGCCGGACACAACCAAGAGACCCAGTACTTC
>-|few|TRBJ2-5|TRBV7-9
CASSLTPAGSQETQYF
TGTGCCAGCAGCTTAACCCCAGCGGGCTCGCAAGAGACCCAGTACTTC
>TRBD1|-|TRBJ1-1|TRBV29-1
CSVTGQEMNTEAFF
TGCAGCGTCACCGGACAGGAGATGAACACTGAAGCTTTCTTT
>-|few|TRBJ2-3|TRBV7-9
CASSLRASTDADTQYF
TGTGCCAGCAGCTTAAGAGCTAGCACAGATGCGGATACGCAGTATTTT
>TRBD2|few|TRBJ2-5|TRBV7-3
CASSLLAGPSETQYF
TGTGCCAGCAGCTTACTAGCGGGACCCTCTGAGACCCAGTACTTC
>-|-|TRBJ1-1|TRBV7-9
CASRLGSGGPEAFF
TGTGCCAGCAGGCTAGGCAGTGGAGGTCCTGAAGCTTTCTTT
>-|-|TRBJ1-5|TRBV20-1
CSARENRGQPQHF
TGCAGTGCTAGAGAGAACCGAGGGCAGCCCCAGCATTTT
>-|-|TRBJ1-4|TRBV7-2
CASSLGGGADGKLFF
TGTGCCAGCAGCTTAGGGGGCGGCGCCGACGGAAAACTGTTTTTT
>-|-|TRBJ2-3|TRBV7-3
CASSLTPNPTDTQYF
TGTGCCAGCAGCTTAACACCTAACCCCACAGATACGCAGTATTTT
>TRBD2|-|TRBJ2-5|TRBV14
CASSQDRLAGGRGETQYF
TGTGCCAGCAGCCAAGACCGGCTAGCGGGGGGGCGAGGAGAGACCCAGTACTTC
>TRBD1|-|TRBJ1-2|TRBV7-9
CASSLAPGQGSNYGYTF
TGTGCCAGCAGCTTAGCGCCGGGACAGGGCTCTAACTATGGCTACACCTTC
>-|-|TRBJ2-7|TRBV5-1
CASSTNSYNEQYF
TGCGCCAGCAGCACAAACTCTTACAATGAGCAGTACTTC
>-|-|TRBJ2-5|TRBV5-1
CASSVAGVVQETQYF
TGCGCCAGCAGTGTCGCAGGGGTAGTTCAAGAGACCCAGTACTTC
>TRBD2|few|TRBJ2-1|TRBV7-9
CASSSTSGHNEQFF
TGTGCCAGCAGCTCGACTAGCGGGCATAATGAGCAGTTCTTC
>-|-|TRBJ2-7|TRBV5-1
CASSLDRACEQYF
TGCGCCAGCAGCTTGGACAGGGCTTGCGAGCAGTACTTC
>-|few|TRBJ2-6|TRBV10-3
CASRNRTVSGANVLTF
TGTGCCAGCAGGAACAGGACAGTCTCTGGGGCCAACGTCCTGACTTTC
>-|once|TRBJ2-7|TRBV5-6
CASSPTGRAYEQYF
TGTGCCAGCAGCCCGACAGGAAGGGCCTACGAGCAGTACTTC